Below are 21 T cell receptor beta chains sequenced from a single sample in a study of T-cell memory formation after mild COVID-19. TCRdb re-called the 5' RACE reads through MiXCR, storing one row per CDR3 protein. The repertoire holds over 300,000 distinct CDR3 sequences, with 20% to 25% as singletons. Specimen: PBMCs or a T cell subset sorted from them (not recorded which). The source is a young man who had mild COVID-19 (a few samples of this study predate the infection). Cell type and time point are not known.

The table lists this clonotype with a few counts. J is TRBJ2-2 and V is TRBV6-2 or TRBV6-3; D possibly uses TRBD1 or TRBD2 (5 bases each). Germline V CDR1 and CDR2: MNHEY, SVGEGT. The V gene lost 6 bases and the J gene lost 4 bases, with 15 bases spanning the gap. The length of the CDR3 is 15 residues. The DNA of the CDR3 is TGTGCCAGCAGAATAGAGGGGTTGGCCACCGGGGAGCTGTTTTTT. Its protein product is CASRIEGLATGELFF.

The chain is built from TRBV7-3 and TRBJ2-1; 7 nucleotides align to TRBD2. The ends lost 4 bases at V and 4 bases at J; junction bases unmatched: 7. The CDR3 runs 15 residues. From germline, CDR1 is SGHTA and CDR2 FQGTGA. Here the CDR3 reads CASSSRAGTYNEQFF. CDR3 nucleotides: TGTGCCAGCAGCTCCCGAGCGGGAACGTACAATGAGCAGTTCTTC.

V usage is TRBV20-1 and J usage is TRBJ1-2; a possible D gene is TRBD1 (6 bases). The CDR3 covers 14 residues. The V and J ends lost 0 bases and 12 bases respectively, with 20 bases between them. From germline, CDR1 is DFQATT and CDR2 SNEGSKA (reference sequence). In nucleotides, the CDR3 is TGCAGTGCTAGAGACCCTGACAGGCCAGTAGGAAACACCTTC. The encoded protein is CSARDPDRPVGNTF.

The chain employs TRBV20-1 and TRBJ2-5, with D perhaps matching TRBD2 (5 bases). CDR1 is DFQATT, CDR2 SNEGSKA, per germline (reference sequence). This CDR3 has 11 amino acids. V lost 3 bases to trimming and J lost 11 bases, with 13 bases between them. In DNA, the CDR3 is TGCAGTGCTAGCCCCCCAAGGGAGCAGTACTTC. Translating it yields CSASPPREQYF.

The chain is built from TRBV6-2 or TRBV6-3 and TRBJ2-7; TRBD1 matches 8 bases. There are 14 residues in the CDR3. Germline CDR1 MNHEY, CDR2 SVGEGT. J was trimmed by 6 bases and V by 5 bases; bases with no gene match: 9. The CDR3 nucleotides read TGTGCCAGCAGTCCCCGGACAGGGACGAGCGAGCAGTACGTC. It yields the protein CASSPRTGTSEQYV.

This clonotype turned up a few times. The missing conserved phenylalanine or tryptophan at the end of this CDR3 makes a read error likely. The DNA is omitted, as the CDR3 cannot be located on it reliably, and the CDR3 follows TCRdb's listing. The CDR3 sequence: CASRSQGQLR. V usage is TRBV6-4 and J usage is TRBJ1-2; the DNA was not compared with TRBD1, the D call given in the table. The germline V gene encodes CDR1 MRHNA and CDR2 SNTAGT. The CDR3 has 10 amino acids, counting both end residues.

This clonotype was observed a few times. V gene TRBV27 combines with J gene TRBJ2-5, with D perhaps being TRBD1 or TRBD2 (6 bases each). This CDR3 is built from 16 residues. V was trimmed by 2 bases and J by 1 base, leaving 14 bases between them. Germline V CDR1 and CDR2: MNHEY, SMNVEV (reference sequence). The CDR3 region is CASSLRGGPGQETQYF. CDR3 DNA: TGTGCCAGCAGTTTACGAGGGGGGCCAGGCCAAGAGACCCAGTACTTC.

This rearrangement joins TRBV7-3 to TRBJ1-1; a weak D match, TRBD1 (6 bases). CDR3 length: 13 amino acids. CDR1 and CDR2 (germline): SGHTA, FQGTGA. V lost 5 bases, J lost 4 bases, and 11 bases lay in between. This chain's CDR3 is CASSEQGSTEAFF. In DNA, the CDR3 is TGTGCCAGCAGCGAACAGGGAAGCACTGAAGCTTTCTTT.

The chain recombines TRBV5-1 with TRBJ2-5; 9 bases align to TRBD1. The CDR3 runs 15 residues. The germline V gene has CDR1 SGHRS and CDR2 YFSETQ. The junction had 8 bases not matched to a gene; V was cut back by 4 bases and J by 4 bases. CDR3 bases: TGCGCCAGCAGCCTGATACAGGGGGCAGGAGAGACCCAGTACTTC. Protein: CASSLIQGAGETQYF. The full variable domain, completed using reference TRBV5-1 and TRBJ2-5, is KAGVTQTPRYLIKTRGQQVTLSCSPISGHRSVSWYQQTPGQGLQFLFEYFSETQRNKGNFPGRFSGRQFSNSRSEMNVSTLELGDSALYLCASSLIQGAGETQYFGPGTRLLVL.

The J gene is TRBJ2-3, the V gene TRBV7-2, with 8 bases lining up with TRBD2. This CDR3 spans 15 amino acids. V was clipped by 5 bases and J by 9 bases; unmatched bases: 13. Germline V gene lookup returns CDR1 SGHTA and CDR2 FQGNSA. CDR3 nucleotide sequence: TGTGCCAGCAGCGCCCTAAGCCCGGGGGGGGGCACGCAGTATTTT. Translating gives CASSALSPGGGTQYF.

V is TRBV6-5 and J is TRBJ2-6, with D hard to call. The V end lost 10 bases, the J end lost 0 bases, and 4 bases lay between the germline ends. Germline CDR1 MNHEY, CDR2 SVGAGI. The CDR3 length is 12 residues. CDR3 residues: CATLSGANVLTF. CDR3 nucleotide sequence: TGTGCCACGCTCTCTGGGGCCAACGTCCTGACTTTC.

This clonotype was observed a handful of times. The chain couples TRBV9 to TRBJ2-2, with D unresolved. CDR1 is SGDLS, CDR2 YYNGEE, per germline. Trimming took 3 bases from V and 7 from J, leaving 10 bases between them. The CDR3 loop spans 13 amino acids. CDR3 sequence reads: CASSGASGGELFF. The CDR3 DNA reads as TGTGCCAGCAGCGGGGCGTCGGGCGGGGAGCTGTTTTTT.

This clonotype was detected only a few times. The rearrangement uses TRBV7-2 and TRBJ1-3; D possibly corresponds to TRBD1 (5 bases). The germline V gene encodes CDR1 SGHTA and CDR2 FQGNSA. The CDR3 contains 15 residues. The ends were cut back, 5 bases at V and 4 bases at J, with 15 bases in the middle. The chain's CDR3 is CASSPARGYGNTIYF. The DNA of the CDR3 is TGTGCCAGCAGCCCCGCTCGGGGCTACGGAAACACCATATATTTT.

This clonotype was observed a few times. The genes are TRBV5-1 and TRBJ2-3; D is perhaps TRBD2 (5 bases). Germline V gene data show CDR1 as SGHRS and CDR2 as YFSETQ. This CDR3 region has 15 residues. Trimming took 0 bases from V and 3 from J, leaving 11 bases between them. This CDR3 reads CASSLVPSGTDTQYF. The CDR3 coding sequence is TGCGCCAGCAGCTTGGTCCCCTCGGGAACAGATACGCAGTATTTT.

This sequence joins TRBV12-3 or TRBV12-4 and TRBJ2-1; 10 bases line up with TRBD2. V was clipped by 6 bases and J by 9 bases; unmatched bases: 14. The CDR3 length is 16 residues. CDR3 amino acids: CASSSRSSGGATEQFF. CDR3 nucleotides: TGTGCCAGCAGCTCAAGATCAAGCGGGGGGGCCACTGAGCAGTTCTTC.

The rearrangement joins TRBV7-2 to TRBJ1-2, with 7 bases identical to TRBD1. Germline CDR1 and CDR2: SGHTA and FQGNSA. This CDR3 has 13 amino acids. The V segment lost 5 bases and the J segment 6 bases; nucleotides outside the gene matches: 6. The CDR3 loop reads CASSVRGWNGYTF. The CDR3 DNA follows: TGTGCCAGCAGCGTCAGGGGGTGGAATGGCTACACCTTC. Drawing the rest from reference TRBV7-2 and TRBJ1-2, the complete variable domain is GAGVSQSPSNKVTEKGKDVELRCDPISGHTALYWYRQSLGQGLEFLIYFQGNSAPDKSGLPSDRFSAERTGGSVSTLTIQRTQQEDSAVYLCASSVRGWNGYTFGSGTRLTVV.

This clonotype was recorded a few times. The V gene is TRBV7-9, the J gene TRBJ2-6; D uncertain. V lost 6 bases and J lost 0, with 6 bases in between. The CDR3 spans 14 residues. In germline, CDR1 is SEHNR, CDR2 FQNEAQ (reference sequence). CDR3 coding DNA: TGTGCCAGCAGGCGGAACTCTGGGGCCAACGTCCTGACTTTC. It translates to CASRRNSGANVLTF.

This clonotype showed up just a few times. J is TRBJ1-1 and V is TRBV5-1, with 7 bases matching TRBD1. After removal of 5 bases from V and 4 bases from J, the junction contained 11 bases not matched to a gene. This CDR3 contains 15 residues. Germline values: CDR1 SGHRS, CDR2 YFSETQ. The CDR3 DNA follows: TGCGCCAGCAGAGACGACAGGGATTGGGGCACTGAAGCTTTCTTT. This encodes CASRDDRDWGTEAFF.

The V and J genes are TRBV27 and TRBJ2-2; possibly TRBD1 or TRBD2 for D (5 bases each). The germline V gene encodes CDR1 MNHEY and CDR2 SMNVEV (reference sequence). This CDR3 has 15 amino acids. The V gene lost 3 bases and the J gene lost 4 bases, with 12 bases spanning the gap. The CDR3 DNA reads TGTGCCAGCAGTTTCGTCGGGGCACCCACCGGGGAGCTGTTTTTT. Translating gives CASSFVGAPTGELFF.

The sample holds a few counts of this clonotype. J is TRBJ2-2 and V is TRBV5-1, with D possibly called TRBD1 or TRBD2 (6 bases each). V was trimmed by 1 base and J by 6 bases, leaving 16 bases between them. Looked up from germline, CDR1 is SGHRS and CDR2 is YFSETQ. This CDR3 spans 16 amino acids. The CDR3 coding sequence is TGCGCCAGCAGCTTGACACCGGGGGCGGCACCCGGGGAGCTGTTTTTT. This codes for CASSLTPGAAPGELFF.

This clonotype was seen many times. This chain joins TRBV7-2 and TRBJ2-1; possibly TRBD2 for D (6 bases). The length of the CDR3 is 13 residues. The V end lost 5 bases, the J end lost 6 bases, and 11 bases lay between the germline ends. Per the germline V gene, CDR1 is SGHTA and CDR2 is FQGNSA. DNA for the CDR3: TGTGCCAGCAGCCCGACTAGGTTCAATGAGCAGTTCTTC. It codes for CASSPTRFNEQFF.